This is a list of T cell receptor beta chains from one sample in a study of blood T cell dynamics during melanoma immunotherapy. TCRdb's copy holds only in-frame clones and misses some; the assay was immunoSEQ multiplex PCR. The sample lists 14,000 or so clones; just over 85% were seen once. The sample consisted of blood, taken from a patient treated with checkpoint blockade. The receptor set was obtained from a human donor with melanoma. Each CDR3 is given with its conserved first and last residue. The D gene is left open where the match is weak. The size of a clone is reported for some rows only, either as once, few or many, or as a class for expanded clones.

j_call | clone_size | d_call | v_call | cdr3_aa | cdr3_nt
TRBJ2-1 | - | - | TRBV19 | CASSITDRVDYNEQFF | TGTGCCAGTAGTATAACCGATCGAGTGGACTACAATGAGCAGTTCTTC
TRBJ1-1 | few | - | TRBV4-3 | CASSQDLEGHTEAFF | TGCGCCAGCAGCCAAGATCTGGAGGGCCACACTGAAGCTTTCTTT
TRBJ2-3 | - | TRBD1 | TRBV5-1 | CASSLAGTGGSADTQYF | TGCGCCAGCAGCTTGGCCGGGACAGGGGGCAGTGCAGATACGCAGTATTTT
TRBJ1-1 | - | - | TRBV15 | CATSREVKNTEAFF | TGTGCCACCAGCAGAGAGGTCAAGAACACTGAAGCTTTCTTT
TRBJ2-4 | - | TRBD1 | TRBV19 | CASSPPGQSIQYF | TGTGCCAGTAGTCCCCCGGGACAGTCTATTCAGTACTTC
TRBJ1-1 | - | - | TRBV11-2 | CASSLESGIKNTEAFF | TGTGCCAGCAGCTTAGAATCGGGGATAAAGAACACTGAAGCTTTCTTT
TRBJ2-5 | - | TRBD2 | TRBV2 | CASSLTSGGARETQYF | TGTGCCAGCAGTCTAACAAGCGGGGGGGCCAGAGAGACCCAGTACTTC
TRBJ2-5 | once | - | TRBV7-2 | CASRTSSETQYF | TGTGCCAGCAGGACGTCCTCGGAGACCCAGTACTTC
TRBJ2-3 | once | TRBD1 | TRBV5-1 | CASSLGQGVYDTQYF | TGCGCCAGCAGCTTGGGACAGGGGGTATACGATACGCAGTATTTT
TRBJ2-6 | - | - | TRBV5-1 | CASSSSLRSPDLSGANVLTF | TGCGCCAGCAGCTCCTCCCTTCGCAGCCCGGATCTCTCTGGGGCCAACGTCCTGACTTTC
TRBJ1-1 | - | TRBD1 | TRBV6-5 | CASSYLTGGTEAFF | TGTGCCAGCAGTTACTTGACAGGGGGCACTGAAGCTTTCTTT
TRBJ2-2 | - | - | TRBV6-1 | CASSRDRYGELFF | TGTGCCAGCAGTCGCGACAGATACGGGGAGCTGTTTTTT
TRBJ1-6 | - | - | TRBV6-1 | CATFALGGLGSPLHF | TGTGCCACCTTTGCCTTGGGGGGGCTCGGGTCACCCCTCCACTTT